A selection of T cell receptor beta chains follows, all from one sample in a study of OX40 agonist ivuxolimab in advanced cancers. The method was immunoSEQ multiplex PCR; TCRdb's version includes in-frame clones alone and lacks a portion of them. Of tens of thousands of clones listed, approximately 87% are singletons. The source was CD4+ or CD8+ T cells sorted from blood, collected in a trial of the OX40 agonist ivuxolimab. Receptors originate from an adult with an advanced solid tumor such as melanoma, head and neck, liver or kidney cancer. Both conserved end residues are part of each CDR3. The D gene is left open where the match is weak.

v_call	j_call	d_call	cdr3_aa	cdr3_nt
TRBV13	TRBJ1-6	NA	CASSPRIRSPLHF	TGTGCCAGCAGCCCCCGGATCAGATCACCCCTCCACTTT
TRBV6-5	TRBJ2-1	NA	CASRGTPSYNEQFF	TGTGCCAGCAGAGGGACTCCCTCCTACAATGAGCAGTTCTTC
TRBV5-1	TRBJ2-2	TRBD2	CASTTSGSWDTGELFF	TGCGCCAGCACGACTAGCGGGAGTTGGGACACCGGGGAGCTGTTTTTT
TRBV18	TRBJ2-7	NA	CASSPHSNDEQYF	TGTGCCAGCTCACCACATAGCAATGACGAGCAGTACTTC
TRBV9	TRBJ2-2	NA	CASSWGETGELFF	TGTGCCAGCAGCTGGGGAGAGACCGGGGAGCTGTTTTTT
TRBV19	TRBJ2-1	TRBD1	CASSSRDRGSPRQFF	TGTGCCAGTAGTTCCCGGGACAGGGGCTCACCTAGGCAGTTCTTC
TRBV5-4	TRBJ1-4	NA	CASSGDWGDEKLFF	TGTGCCAGCAGCGGTGACTGGGGCGATGAAAAACTGTTTTTT
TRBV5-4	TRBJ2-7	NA	CASSLGDRFGEQYF	TGTGCCAGCAGCTTGGGGGACCGTTTCGGCGAGCAGTACTTC
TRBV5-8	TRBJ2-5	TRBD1	CASSPGTDQETQYF	TGTGCCAGCAGCCCCGGGACAGACCAAGAGACCCAGTACTTC
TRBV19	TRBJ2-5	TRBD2	CASSSREGQETQYF	TGTGCCAGTAGTTCTAGGGAGGGCCAAGAGACCCAGTACTTC
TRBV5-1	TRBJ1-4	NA	CASSGSRNEKLFF	TGCGCCAGCAGCGGGTCGAGGAATGAAAAACTGTTTTTT